These 7 T cell receptor beta chains share one sample of origin, sequenced in a study of CD8 T cells in Susac syndrome. Random hexamers served to reverse transcribe about 0.45 to 1 ug RNA. Using its own MiXCR run on the immunoSEQ multiplex PCR reads, TCRdb lists one record per CDR3 protein. The profile shows just over 300,000 distinct CDR3 sequences, 92% of them singletons. The sequencing input was CD4+ T cells from PBMCs. The receptors derive from a human donor with multiple sclerosis.

The sample holds a few counts of this clonotype. The gene calls are TRBV20-1 and TRBJ2-3; 7 nucleotides align to TRBD2. Germline V gene data show CDR1 as DFQATT and CDR2 as SNEGSKA (reference sequence). Trimming at V came to 4 bases and at J to 0 bases, leaving 4 bases not matched to a gene. This CDR3 comprises 14 residues. The CDR3 nucleotides are TGCAGTGCTAACGGAGCGGGAAGCACAGATACGCAGTATTTT. Translation gives CSANGAGSTDTQYF.

The CDR3 DNA follows: TGCGCCAGCAGCCCAGCGGGACTAGCGGGAGGTATGGCTAGCGAGCAGTACTTC. Translated, it gives CASSPAGLAGGMASEQYF. The chain recombines TRBV5-1 with TRBJ2-7; TRBD2 matches 15 bases. Germline CDR1 is SGHRS and CDR2 is YFSETQ. The CDR3 is 18 amino acids. J gave up 6 bases and V 4 bases, and 14 bases lay outside the gene matches. Full variable domain (rest looked up from reference TRBV5-1 and TRBJ2-7): KAGVTQTPRYLIKTRGQQVTLSCSPISGHRSVSWYQQTPGQGLQFLFEYFSETQRNKGNFPGRFSGRQFSNSRSEMNVSTLELGDSALYLCASSPAGLAGGMASEQYFGPGTRLTVT.

This clonotype has a single count. The chain employs TRBV5-1 and TRBJ2-5; D tentatively reads TRBD1 or TRBD2 (6 bases each). The CDR3 length is 15 residues. V was cut by 4 bases and J by 1 base, with 14 bases left in between. Germline CDR1 and CDR2: SGHRS and YFSETQ. CDR3 in amino acids: CASSRLQGLQETQYF. In DNA, the CDR3 is TGCGCCAGCAGCAGGTTACAGGGACTCCAAGAGACCCAGTACTTC.

The gene calls are TRBV7-2 and TRBJ2-3; 9 positions agree with TRBD1. Germline values: CDR1 SGHTA, CDR2 FQGNSA. The CDR3 spans 14 residues. With V trimmed by 5 bases and J by 4 bases, 4 bases remained unmatched. The CDR3 sequence: CASSPRDRADTQYF. The CDR3 region has the DNA TGTGCCAGCAGCCCTCGGGACAGGGCAGATACGCAGTATTTT.

V usage is TRBV30 and J usage is TRBJ2-3; D is possibly TRBD1 or TRBD2 (5 bases each). Trimming left V 2 bases short and J 2 bases short, with 20 bases between. The CDR3 is 17 amino acids. Germline V gives CDR1 GTSNPN, CDR2 SVGIG (reference sequence). CDR3 amino acids: CAWSRIPGSGTTDTQYF. CDR3 DNA: TGTGCCTGGAGTAGAATCCCAGGTTCAGGGACCACAGATACGCAGTATTTT.

The chain combines TRBV20-1 with TRBJ2-3; D is possibly TRBD2 (5 bases). The CDR3 totals 15 residues. Looked up from germline, CDR1 is DFQATT and CDR2 is SNEGSKA (reference sequence). Trimming stripped 1 base from V and 8 bases from J, with 19 bases between. The CDR3 sequence is CSARVPLAGLGTQYF. Here the CDR3 DNA reads TGCAGTGCTAGAGTCCCTTTGGCAGGACTGGGTACGCAGTATTTT.

This chain links TRBV7-8 with TRBJ2-1; a possible D gene is TRBD1 (5 bases). Trimming took off 1 base at V and 3 bases at J, with 7 bases between the two ends. Germline CDR1 SGHVS, CDR2 FQNEAQ. This CDR3 region has 14 residues. CDR3 nucleotides: TGTGCCAGCAGCTTAGAACAGGTCTACAATGAGCAGTTCTTC. It specifies CASSLEQVYNEQFF.